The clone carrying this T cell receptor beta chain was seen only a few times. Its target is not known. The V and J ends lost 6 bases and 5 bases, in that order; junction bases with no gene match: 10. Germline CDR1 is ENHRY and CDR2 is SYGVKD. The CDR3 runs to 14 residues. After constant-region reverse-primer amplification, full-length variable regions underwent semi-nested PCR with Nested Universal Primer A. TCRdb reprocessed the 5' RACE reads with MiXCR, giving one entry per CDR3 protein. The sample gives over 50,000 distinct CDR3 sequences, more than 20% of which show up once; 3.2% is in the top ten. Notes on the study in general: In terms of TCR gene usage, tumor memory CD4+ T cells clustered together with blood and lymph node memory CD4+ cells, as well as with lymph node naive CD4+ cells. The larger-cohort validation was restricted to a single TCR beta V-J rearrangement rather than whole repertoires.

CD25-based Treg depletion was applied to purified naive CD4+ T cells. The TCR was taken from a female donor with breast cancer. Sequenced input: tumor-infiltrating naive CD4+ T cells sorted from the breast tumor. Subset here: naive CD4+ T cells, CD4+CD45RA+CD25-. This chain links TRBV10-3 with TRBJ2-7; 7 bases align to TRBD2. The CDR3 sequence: CAIRPGRVMNEQYF. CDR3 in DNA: TGTGCCATCAGACCGGGGAGGGTGATGAACGAGCAGTACTTC.